These 13 T cell receptor beta chains were sequenced from one sample in a study of cytomegalovirus exposure and HLA in healthy donors. It was with 60 Vbeta and 13 Jbeta primers that the PCR ran. Assay: immunoSEQ multiplex PCR; the TCRdb copy retains only in-frame clones and omits some. The table for this sample gives 100,000 to 150,000 clones. The sequenced sample was PBMCs. These receptors were collected from a man between 18 and 35 years old in good health and CMV-seronegative.

The chain couples TRBV12-5 to TRBJ2-3; D is unclear. Looked up from germline, CDR1 is LGHNT and CDR2 is FRNRAP. The CDR3 spans 13 residues. V lost 1 base, J lost 4 bases, and 6 bases lay in between. The CDR3 nucleotides read TGTGCTAGTGGTTTGGCCCCGGCAGATACGCAGTATTTT. Translated: CASGLAPADTQYF.

V usage is TRBV6-5 and J usage is TRBJ2-1, with D hard to call. The CDR3 loop spans 13 amino acids. The V end was cut by 2 bases, the J end by 5 bases, with 7 bases between. CDR1 and CDR2 from the germline V gene are MNHEY and SVGAGI. In nucleotides, the CDR3 is TGTGCCAGCAGTTACCGACTTAACAATGAGCAGTTCTTC. It yields the protein CASSYRLNNEQFF.

The chain joins TRBV7-9 to TRBJ1-1; D is undetermined. The CDR3 consists of 14 residues. The germline CDR1 and CDR2 sequences are SEHNR and FQNEAQ (reference sequence). V was pared by 3 bases and J by 8 bases, with 16 bases between. This CDR3 reads CASSFEAPNSEAFF. CDR3 in DNA: TGTGCCAGCAGCTTTGAGGCGCCGAACTCCGAAGCTTTCTTT. The whole variable domain, filled in from reference TRBV7-9 and TRBJ1-1, reads DTGVSQNPRHKITKRGQNVTFRCDPISEHNRLYWYRQTLGQGPEFLTYFQNEAQLEKSRLLSDRFSAERPKGSFSTLEIQRTEQGDSAMYLCASSFEAPNSEAFFGQGTRLTVV.

The chain recombines TRBV5-6 with TRBJ2-2; 8 bases are shared with TRBD1. CDR1 is SGHDT, CDR2 YYEEEE, per germline. The ends lost 4 bases at V and 3 bases at J; junction bases unmatched: 5. The CDR3 consists of 15 residues. Here the CDR3 reads CASSERQGYTGELFF. CDR3 DNA sequence: TGTGCCAGCAGCGAGAGACAGGGGTACACCGGGGAGCTGTTTTTT.

The chain couples TRBV30 to TRBJ2-3; 10 bases fit TRBD2. The germline V gene encodes CDR1 GTSNPN and CDR2 SVGIG (reference sequence). With 3 bases clipped from V and 4 bases from J, the junction kept 13 bases outside the gene matches. The CDR3 covers 17 residues. The CDR3 DNA follows: TGTGCCTGGAGGTTTGGGTTTGCTAGCGGGAGACCAGATACGCAGTATTTT. It encodes CAWRFGFASGRPDTQYF.

This chain links TRBV19 with TRBJ1-5; the match to TRBD1 covers 9 bases. Germline V CDR1 and CDR2: LNHDA, SQIVND (reference sequence). This CDR3 spans 13 amino acids. Trimming removed 6 bases from V and 9 bases from J; junction bases left unmatched: 6. The CDR3 region is CASRDRGYGPQHF. In DNA, the CDR3 is TGTGCCAGTAGAGACAGGGGGTATGGGCCCCAGCATTTT. The full variable domain, its missing parts supplied by reference TRBV19 and TRBJ1-5, is DGGITQSPKYLFRKEGQNVTLSCEQNLNHDAMYWYRQDPGQGLRLIYYSQIVNDFQKGDIAEGYSVSREKKESFPLTVTSAQKNPTAFYLCASRDRGYGPQHFGDGTRLSIL.

The CDR3 loop reads CATIDVYGGNQPQHF. CDR3 DNA sequence: TGTGCCACCATTGACGTATACGGGGGCAATCAGCCCCAGCATTTT. The chain employs TRBV19 and TRBJ1-5; no firm D call. The CDR3 extends over 15 amino acids. V lost 10 bases and J 2 bases, leaving 18 bases between the germline ends. Per the germline V gene, CDR1 is LNHDA and CDR2 is SQIVND (reference sequence).

This chain connects TRBV19 to TRBJ1-5, with D possibly TRBD1 on 6 matching bases. CDR1 and CDR2 (germline): LNHDA, SQIVND (reference sequence). The germline V and J ends were trimmed by 3 bases and 1 base, with 13 bases remaining between them. The CDR3 spans 16 residues. The CDR3 loop reads CASSIRGAVSNQPQHF. In DNA form, the CDR3 reads TGTGCCAGTAGTATTCGGGGGGCTGTCAGCAATCAGCCCCAGCATTTT.

The V call is TRBV15, the J call TRBJ2-4, with 10 bases matching TRBD1. CDR3 length equals 17 residues. Germline CDR1 LNHNV, CDR2 YYDKDF (reference sequence). J lost 7 bases, V lost 3 bases, and 12 bases had no gene match. The CDR3 loop reads CATSRTTGGDLSNIQYF. In nucleotides, the CDR3 is TGTGCCACCAGCAGGACGACAGGGGGCGACCTTTCTAACATTCAGTACTTC.

This chain uses TRBV19 with TRBJ2-3; 13 positions agree with TRBD2. CDR1 and CDR2 (germline): LNHDA, SQIVND (reference sequence). The CDR3 consists of 16 residues. Losses at the gene ends were 4 bases for V and 2 bases for J; bases not matched to a gene: 3. CDR3 amino acids: CASSTGLAGNTDTQYF. CDR3 sequence (DNA): TGTGCCAGTAGTACGGGACTAGCGGGAAACACAGATACGCAGTATTTT.

The chain links TRBV6-5 to TRBJ2-2; 8 bases are a match to TRBD1. The V gene end was trimmed by 8 bases and the J gene end by 3 bases; junction bases not matched to a gene: 5. The CDR3 is 14 amino acids. Germline CDR1 and CDR2: MNHEY and SVGAGI. The CDR3 bases are TGTGCCAGCTCGACAGGGGCTTACACCGGGGAGCTGTTTTTT. Its translation is CASSTGAYTGELFF.

The chain carries TRBV28 and TRBJ2-7, with TRBD2 matching 11 bases. CDR1 is MDHEN and CDR2 is SYDVKM in the germline V gene. J was trimmed by 0 bases and V by 5 bases; bases with no gene match: 9. The CDR3 contains 17 residues. CDR3 region: CASSIPSGGPNSYEQYF. The CDR3 nucleotides read TGTGCCAGCAGTATTCCTAGCGGGGGGCCAAACTCCTACGAGCAGTACTTC.

The chain recombines TRBV6-1 with TRBJ1-4; a possible D gene is TRBD1 (6 bases). Germline values: CDR1 MNHNS, CDR2 SASEGT. The CDR3 totals 13 residues. V lost 5 bases and J 13 bases, leaving 17 bases between the germline ends. Here the CDR3 reads CASSINGGGGLFF. DNA for the CDR3: TGTGCCAGCAGTATAAACGGCGGGGGCGGACTGTTTTTT.